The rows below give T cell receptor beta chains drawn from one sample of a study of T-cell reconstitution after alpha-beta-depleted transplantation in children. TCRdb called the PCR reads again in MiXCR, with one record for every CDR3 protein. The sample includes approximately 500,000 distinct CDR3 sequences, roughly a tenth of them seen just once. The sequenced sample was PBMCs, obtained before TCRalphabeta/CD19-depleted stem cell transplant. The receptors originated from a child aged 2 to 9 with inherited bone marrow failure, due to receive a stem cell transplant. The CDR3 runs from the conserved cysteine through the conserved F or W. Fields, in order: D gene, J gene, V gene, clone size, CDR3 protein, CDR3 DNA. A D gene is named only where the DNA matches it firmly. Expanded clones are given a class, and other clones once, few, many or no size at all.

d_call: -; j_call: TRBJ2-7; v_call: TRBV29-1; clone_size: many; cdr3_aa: CSVVERNTYEQYF; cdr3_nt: TGCAGCGTTGTAGAGAGAAACACCTACGAGCAGTACTTC
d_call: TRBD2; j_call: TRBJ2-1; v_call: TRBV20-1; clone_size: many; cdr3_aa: CSASVSLAGDAEQFF; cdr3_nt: TGCAGTGCTAGCGTTTCCCTAGCGGGAGACGCTGAGCAGTTCTTC
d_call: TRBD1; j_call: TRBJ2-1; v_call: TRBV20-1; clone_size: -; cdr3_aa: CSACPWTGPNEQFF; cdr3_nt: TGCAGTGCTTGCCCCTGGACAGGGCCCAATGAGCAGTTCTTC
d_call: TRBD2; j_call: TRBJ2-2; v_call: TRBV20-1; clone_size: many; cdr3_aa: CSAAGTSGLDGELFF; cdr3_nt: TGCAGTGCTGCCGGGACTAGCGGACTGGACGGGGAGCTGTTTTTT
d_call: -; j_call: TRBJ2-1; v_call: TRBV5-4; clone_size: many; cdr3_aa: CASSFGIFSYNEQFF; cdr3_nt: TGTGCCAGCAGCTTCGGGATATTCTCCTACAATGAGCAGTTCTTC
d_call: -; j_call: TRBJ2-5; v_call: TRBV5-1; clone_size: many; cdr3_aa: CASSLGPAGPQETQYF; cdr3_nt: TGCGCCAGCAGCTTGGGGCCAGCGGGTCCCCAAGAGACCCAGTACTTC
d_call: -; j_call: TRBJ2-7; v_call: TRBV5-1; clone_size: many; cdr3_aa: CASRDSAYEQYF; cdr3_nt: TGCGCCAGCAGGGATTCGGCCTACGAGCAGTACTTC
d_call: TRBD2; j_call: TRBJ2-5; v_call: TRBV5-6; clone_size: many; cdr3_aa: CASSFKASGSNIRETQYF; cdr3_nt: TGTGCCAGCAGCTTTAAGGCTAGCGGGAGTAATATCAGGGAGACCCAGTACTTC
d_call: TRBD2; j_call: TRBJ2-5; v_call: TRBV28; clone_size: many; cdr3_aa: CASSSPGASGRAAIQETQYF; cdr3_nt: TGTGCCAGCAGTTCACCCGGTGCTAGCGGGAGGGCCGCGATCCAAGAGACCCAGTACTTC
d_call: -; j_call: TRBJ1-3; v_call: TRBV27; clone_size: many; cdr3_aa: CASSSLPLSGNTIYF; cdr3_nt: TGTGCCAGCAGTTCACTCCCCCTCTCTGGAAACACCATATATTTT
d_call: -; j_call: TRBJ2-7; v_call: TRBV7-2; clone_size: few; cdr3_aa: CASSLGVPGEQYF; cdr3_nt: TGTGCCAGCAGCTTGGGGGTCCCGGGGGAGCAGTACTTC
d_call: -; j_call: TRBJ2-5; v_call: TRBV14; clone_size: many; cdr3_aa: CASSQYLGLQTQYF; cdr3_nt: TGTGCCAGCAGCCAATATCTGGGGTTGCAGACCCAGTACTTC
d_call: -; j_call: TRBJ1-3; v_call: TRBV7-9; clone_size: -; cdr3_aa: CASEAVVSTIYF; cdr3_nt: TGTGCCAGCGAAGCGGTCGTGAGCACCATATATTTT
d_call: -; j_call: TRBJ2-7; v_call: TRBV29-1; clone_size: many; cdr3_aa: CSVEARNYEQYF; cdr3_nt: TGCAGCGTTGAGGCCAGGAACTACGAGCAGTACTTC
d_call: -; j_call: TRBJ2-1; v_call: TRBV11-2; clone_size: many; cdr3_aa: CASSPSHRGGLSSYNEQFF; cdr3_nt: TGTGCCAGCAGCCCCTCTCACAGGGGGGGCCTCAGCTCCTACAATGAGCAGTTCTTC
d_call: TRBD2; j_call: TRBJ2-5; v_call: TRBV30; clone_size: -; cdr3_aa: CAWSVRAIAGYSETQYF; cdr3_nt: TGTGCCTGGAGTGTACGGGCAATAGCGGGATATTCCGAGACCCAGTACTTC
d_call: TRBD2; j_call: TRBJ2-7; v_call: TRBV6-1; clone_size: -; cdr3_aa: CASSDWASGSSYEQYF; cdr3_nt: TGTGCCAGCAGTGATTGGGCTAGCGGGAGCTCCTACGAGCAGTACTTC
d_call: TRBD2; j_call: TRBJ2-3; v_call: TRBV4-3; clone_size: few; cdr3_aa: CASSQGRGSGKGDTQYF; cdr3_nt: TGCGCCAGCAGCCAAGGTCGAGGTAGCGGGAAGGGAGATACGCAGTATTTT
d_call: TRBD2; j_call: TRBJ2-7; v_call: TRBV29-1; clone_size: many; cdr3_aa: CSVESSGRRGTYEQYF; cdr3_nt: TGCAGCGTTGAATCTAGCGGGAGAAGAGGGACCTACGAGCAGTACTTC
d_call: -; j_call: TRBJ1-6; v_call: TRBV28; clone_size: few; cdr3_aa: CASSIQRISSPLHF; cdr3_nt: TGTGCCAGCAGCATACAAAGGATAAGTTCACCCCTCCACTTT
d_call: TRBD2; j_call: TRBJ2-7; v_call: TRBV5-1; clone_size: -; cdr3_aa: CASGQLAGAYEQYF; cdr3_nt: TGCGCCAGCGGACAGTTAGCGGGAGCGTACGAGCAGTACTTC
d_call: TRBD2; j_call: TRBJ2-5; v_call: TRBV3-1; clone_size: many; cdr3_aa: CASSQRGWGTSGIQETQYF; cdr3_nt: TGTGCCAGCAGCCAAAGAGGATGGGGAACTAGCGGCATCCAAGAGACCCAGTACTTC
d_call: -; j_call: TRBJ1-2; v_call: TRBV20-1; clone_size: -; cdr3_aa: CSGLGRDYGYTF; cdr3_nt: TGCAGTGGCCTGGGCAGGGACTATGGCTACACCTTC
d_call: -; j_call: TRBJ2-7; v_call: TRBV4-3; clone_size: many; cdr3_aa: CASSQNPASHYEQYF; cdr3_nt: TGCGCCAGCAGCCAAAATCCTGCTAGCCACTACGAGCAGTACTTC
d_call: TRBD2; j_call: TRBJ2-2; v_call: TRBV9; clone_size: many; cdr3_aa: CASSVGTSGSWSGELFF; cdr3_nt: TGTGCCAGCAGCGTAGGCACTAGCGGGAGTTGGTCCGGGGAGCTGTTTTTT
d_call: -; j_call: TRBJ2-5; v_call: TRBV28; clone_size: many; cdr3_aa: CASSFPGTMYQETQYF; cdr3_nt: TGTGCCAGCAGTTTCCCCGGGACAATGTACCAAGAGACCCAGTACTTC
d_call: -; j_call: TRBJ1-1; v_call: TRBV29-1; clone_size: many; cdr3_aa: CSVAPRLNTEAFF; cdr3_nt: TGCAGCGTTGCCCCGCGGTTGAACACTGAAGCTTTCTTT
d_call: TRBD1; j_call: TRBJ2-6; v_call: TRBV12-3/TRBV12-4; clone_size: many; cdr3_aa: CASSAPGQGFSGANVLTF; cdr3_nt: TGTGCCAGCAGTGCCCCGGGACAGGGGTTCTCTGGGGCCAACGTCCTGACTTTC
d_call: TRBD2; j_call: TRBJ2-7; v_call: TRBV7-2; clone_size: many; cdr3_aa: CASSLVLLAGGQYF; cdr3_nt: TGTGCCAGCAGCTTAGTCCTCCTAGCGGGAGGGCAGTACTTC
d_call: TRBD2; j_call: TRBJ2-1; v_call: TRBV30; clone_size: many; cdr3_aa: CAWSLPRSGSRDEQFF; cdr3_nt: TGTGCCTGGAGTCTCCCGAGGAGCGGGAGCCGGGATGAGCAGTTCTTC
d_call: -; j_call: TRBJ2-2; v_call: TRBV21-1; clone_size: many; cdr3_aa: CASSKELRECTRELFF; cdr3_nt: TGTGCCAGCAGCAAAGAGTTGCGGGAGTGTACCCGGGAGCTGTTTTTT
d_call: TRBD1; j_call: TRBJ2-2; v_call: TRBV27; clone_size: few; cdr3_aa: CASCSGDRDTGELFF; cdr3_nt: TGTGCCAGCTGCTCCGGGGACAGGGATACCGGGGAGCTGTTTTTT
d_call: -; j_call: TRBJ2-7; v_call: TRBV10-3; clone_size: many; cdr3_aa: CAISDPEGGRSGEQYF; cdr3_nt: TGTGCCATCAGTGACCCCGAAGGGGGGCGCTCCGGCGAGCAGTACTTC